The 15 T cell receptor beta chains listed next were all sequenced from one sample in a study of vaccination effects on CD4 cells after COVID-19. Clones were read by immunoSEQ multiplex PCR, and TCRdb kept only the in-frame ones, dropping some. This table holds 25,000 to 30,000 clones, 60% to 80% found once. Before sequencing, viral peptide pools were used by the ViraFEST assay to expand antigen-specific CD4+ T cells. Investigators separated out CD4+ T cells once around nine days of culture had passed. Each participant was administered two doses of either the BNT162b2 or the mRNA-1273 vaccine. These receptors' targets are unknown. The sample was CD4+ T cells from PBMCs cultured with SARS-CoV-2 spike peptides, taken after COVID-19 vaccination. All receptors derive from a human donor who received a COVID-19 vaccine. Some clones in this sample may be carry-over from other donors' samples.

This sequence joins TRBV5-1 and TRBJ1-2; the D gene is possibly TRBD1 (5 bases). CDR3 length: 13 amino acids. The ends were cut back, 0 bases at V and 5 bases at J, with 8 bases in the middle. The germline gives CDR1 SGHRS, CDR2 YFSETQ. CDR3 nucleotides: TGCGCCAGCAGCTTGGATTGGGGGTATGGCTACACCTTC. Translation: CASSLDWGYGYTF.

CDR3 region: CASSPSLTDTQYF. DNA of the CDR3: TGCGCCAGCAGTCCTTCCCTCACAGATACGCAGTATTTT. The V and J genes are TRBV5-1 and TRBJ2-3, with unresolved D. Per the germline V gene, CDR1 is SGHRS and CDR2 is YFSETQ. The CDR3 length is 13 residues. Trimming left V 5 bases short and J 2 bases short, with 9 bases between.

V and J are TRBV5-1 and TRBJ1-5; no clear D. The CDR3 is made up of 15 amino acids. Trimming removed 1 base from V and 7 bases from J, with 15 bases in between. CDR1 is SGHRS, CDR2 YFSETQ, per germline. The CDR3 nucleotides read TGCGCCAGCAGCTTGAACGACGGATTTAGCCAGCCCCAGCATTTT. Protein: CASSLNDGFSQPQHF.

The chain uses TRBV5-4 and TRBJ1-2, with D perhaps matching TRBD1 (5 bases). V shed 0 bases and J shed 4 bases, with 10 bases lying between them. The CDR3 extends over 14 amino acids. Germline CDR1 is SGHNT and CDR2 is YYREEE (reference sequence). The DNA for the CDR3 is TGTGCCAGCAGCTTGGCCCGGGACGGCTATGGCTACACCTTC. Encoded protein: CASSLARDGYGYTF.

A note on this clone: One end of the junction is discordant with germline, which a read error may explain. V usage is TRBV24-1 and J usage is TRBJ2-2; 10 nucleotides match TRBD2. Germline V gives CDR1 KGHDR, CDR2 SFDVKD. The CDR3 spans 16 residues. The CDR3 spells CATSDTGLAKTGELFF. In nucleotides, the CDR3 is TGTGCCACCAGTGACACGGGACTAGCGAAAACCGGGGAGCTGTTTTTT.

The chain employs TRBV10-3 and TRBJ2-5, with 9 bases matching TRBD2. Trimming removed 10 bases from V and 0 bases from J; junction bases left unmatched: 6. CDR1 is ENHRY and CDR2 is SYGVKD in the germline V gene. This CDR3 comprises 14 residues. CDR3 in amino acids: CATQGGGDQETQYF. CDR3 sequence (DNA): TGTGCCACACAGGGCGGGGGGGACCAAGAGACCCAGTACTTC.

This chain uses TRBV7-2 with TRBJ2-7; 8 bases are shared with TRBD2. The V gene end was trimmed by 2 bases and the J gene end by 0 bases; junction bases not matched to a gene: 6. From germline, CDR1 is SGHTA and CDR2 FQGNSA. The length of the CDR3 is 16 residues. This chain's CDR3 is CASSLQSGGLSYEQYV. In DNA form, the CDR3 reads TGTGCCAGCAGCTTACAGAGCGGGGGACTCTCCTACGAGCAGTACGTC.

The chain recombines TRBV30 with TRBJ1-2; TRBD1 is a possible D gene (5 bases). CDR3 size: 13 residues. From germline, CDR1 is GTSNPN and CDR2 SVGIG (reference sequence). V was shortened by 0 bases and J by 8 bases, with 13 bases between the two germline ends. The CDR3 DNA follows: TGTGCCTGGAGTGTAATGGGGGGTGGAGGCTACACCTTC. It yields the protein CAWSVMGGGGYTF.

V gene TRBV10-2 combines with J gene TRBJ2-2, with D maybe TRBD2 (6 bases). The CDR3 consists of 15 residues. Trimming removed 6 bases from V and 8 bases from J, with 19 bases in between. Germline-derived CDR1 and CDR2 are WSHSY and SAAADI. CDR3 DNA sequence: TGCGCCAGCAGGAGTCCGGGACTGAAAAGGGGGGAGCTGTTTTTT. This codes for CASRSPGLKRGELFF.

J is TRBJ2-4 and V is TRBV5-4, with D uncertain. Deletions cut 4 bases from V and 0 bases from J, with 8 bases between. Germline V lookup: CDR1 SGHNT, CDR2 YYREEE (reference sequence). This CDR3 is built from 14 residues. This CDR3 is CASSPWLAKNIQYF. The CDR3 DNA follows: TGTGCCAGCAGCCCATGGTTAGCCAAAAACATTCAGTACTTC.

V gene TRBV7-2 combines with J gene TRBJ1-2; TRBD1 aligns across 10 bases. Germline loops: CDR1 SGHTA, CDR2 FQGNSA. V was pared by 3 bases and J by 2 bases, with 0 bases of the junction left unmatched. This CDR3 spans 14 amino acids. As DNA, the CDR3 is TGTGCCAGCAGCTTGGGACAGGGGAACTATGGCTACACCTTC. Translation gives CASSLGQGNYGYTF.

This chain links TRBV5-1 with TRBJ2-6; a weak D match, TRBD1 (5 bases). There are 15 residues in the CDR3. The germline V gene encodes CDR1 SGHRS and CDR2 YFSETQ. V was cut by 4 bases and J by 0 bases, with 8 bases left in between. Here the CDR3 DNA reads TGCGCCAGCAGCCAGGGAAGCTCTGGGGCCAACGTCCTGACTTTC. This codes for CASSQGSSGANVLTF.

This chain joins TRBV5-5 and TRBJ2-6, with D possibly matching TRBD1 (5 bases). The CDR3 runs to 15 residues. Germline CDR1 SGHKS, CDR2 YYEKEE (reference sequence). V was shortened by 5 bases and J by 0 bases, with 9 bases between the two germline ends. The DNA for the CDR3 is TGTGCCAGCAGTGATACAGGCTCTGGGGCCAACGTCCTGACTTTC. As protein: CASSDTGSGANVLTF.

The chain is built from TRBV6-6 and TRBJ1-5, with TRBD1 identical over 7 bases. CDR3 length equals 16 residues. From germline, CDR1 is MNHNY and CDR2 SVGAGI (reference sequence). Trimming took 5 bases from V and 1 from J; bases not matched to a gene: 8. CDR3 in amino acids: CASSTQGGQSNQPQHF. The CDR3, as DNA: TGTGCCAGCAGTACTCAGGGGGGGCAGAGCAATCAGCCCCAGCATTTT.

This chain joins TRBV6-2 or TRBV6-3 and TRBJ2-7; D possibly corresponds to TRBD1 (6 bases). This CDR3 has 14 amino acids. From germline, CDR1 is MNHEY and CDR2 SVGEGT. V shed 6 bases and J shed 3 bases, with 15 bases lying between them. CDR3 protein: CASSLLGAIYEQYV. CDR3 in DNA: TGTGCCAGCAGCCTACTGGGGGCAATCTACGAGCAGTACGTC.